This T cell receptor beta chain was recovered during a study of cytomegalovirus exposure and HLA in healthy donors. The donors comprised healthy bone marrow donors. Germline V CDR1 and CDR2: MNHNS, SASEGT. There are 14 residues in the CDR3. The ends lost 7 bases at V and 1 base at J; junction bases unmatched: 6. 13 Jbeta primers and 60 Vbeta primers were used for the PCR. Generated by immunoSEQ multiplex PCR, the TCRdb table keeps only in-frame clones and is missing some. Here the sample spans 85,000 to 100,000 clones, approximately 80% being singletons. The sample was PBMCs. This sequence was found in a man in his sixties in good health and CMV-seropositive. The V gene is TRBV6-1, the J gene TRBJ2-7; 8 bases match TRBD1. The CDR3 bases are TGTGCCAGCACTACGACAGGGGAGTCCTACGAGCAGTACTTC. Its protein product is CASTTTGESYEQYF.